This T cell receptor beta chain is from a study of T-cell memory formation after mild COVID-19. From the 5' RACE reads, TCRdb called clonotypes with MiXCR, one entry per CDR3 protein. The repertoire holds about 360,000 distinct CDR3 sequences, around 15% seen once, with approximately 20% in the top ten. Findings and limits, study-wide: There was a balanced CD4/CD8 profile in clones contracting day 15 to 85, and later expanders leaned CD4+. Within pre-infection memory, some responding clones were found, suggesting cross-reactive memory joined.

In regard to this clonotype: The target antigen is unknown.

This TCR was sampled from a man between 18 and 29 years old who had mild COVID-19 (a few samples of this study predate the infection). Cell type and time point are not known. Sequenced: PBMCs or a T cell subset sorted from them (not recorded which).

This CDR3 is CASSYFERGIEAFF. In DNA form, the CDR3 reads TGTGCCAGCAGTTACTTTGAAAGGGGGATTGAAGCTTTCTTT. V is TRBV6-2 or TRBV6-3 and J is TRBJ1-1; possibly TRBD1 for D (6 bases). V lost 1 base and J 7 bases, leaving 13 bases between the germline ends. Germline V CDR1 and CDR2: MNHEY, SVGEGT. The CDR3 consists of 14 residues.